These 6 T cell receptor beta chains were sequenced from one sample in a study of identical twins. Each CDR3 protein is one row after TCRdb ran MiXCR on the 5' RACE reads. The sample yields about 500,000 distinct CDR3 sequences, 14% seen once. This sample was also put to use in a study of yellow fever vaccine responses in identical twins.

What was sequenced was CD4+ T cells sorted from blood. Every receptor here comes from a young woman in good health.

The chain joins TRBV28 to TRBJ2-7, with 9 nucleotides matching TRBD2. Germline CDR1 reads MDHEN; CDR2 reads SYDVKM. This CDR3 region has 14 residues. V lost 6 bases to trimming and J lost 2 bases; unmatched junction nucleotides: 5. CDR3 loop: CASRNLAGTYEQYF. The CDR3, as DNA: TGTGCCAGCAGGAACCTAGCGGGAACCTACGAGCAGTACTTC.

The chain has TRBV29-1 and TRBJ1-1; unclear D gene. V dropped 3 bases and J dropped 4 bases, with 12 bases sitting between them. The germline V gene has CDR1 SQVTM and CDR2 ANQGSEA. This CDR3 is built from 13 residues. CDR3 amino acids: CSVEEGSRTEAFF. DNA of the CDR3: TGCAGCGTTGAGGAGGGAAGTCGCACTGAAGCTTTCTTT.

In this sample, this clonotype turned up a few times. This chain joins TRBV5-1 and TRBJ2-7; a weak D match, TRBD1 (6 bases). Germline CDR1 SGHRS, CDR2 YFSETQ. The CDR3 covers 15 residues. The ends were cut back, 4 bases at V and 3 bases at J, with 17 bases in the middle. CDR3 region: CASSLAGERGYEQYF. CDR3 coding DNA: TGCGCCAGCAGCCTCGCAGGGGAGAGGGGCTACGAGCAGTACTTC.

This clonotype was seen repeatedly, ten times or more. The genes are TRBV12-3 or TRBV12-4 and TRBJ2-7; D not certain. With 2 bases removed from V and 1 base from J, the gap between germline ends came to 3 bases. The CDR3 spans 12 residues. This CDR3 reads CASSLMSYEQYF. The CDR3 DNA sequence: TGTGCCAGCAGTTTAATGTCCTACGAGCAGTACTTC.

CDR3 residues: CASSLMTGASYEQYF. The CDR3 coding sequence is TGTGCCAGCAGCTTAATGACAGGCGCATCCTACGAGCAGTACTTC. The V gene is TRBV11-2, the J gene TRBJ2-7; D possibly corresponds to TRBD1 (6 bases). The germline gives CDR1 SGHAT, CDR2 FQNNGV. The CDR3 is 15 residues long. Trimming left V 2 bases short and J 1 base short, with 12 bases between.

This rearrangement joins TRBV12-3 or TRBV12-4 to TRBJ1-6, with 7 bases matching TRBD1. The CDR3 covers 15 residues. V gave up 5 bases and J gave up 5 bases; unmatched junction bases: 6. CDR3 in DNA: TGTGCCAGCAGTCTGGGACAGCCTGATAATTCACCCCTCCACTTT. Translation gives CASSLGQPDNSPLHF.